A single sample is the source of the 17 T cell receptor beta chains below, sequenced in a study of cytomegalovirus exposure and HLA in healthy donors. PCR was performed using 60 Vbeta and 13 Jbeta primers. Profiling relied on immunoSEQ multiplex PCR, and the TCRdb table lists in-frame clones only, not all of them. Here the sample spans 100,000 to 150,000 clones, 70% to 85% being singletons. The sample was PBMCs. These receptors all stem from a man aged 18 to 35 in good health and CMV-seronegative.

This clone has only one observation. CDR3 nucleotide sequence: TGTGCCAGCAGCTTGATGGGCAGGGGGAATAATTCACCCCTCCACTTT. This gives the protein CASSLMGRGNNSPLHF. This sequence joins TRBV5-6 and TRBJ1-6; TRBD1 aligns across 7 bases. The CDR3 extends over 16 amino acids. The germline V gene encodes CDR1 SGHDT and CDR2 YYEEEE. V gave up 1 base and J gave up 5 bases; unmatched junction bases: 6.

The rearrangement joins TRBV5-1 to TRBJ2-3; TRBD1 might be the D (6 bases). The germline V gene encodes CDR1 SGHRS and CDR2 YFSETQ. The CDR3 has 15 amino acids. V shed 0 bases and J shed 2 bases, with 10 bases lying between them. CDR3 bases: TGCGCCAGCAGCTTGGATAGGGGGATCACAGATACGCAGTATTTT. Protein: CASSLDRGITDTQYF.

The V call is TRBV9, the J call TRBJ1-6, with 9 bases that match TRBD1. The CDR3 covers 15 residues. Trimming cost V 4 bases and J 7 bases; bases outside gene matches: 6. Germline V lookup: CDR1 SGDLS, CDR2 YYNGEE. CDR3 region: CASSRPGQGNSPLHF. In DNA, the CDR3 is TGTGCCAGCAGCCGGCCGGGACAGGGAAATTCACCCCTCCACTTT.

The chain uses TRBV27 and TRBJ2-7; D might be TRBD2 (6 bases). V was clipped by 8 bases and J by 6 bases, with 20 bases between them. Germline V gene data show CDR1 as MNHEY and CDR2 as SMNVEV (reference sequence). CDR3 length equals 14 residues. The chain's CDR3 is CASQLTGGTGEQYF. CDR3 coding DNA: TGTGCCAGCCAGTTGACTGGCGGGACGGGCGAGCAGTACTTC.

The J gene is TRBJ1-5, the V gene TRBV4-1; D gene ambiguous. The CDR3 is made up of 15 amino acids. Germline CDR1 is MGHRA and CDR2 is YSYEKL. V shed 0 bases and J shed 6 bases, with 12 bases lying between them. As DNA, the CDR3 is TGCGCCAGCAGCCAAGATCTAAGCTATTTTCAGCCCCAGCATTTT. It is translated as CASSQDLSYFQPQHF.

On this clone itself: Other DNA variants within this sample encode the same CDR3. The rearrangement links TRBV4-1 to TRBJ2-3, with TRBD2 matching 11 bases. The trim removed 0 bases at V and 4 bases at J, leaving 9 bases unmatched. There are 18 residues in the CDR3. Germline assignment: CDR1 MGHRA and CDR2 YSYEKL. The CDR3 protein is CASSQDLRLAGRADTQYF. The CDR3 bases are TGCGCCAGCAGCCAAGATCTCCGACTAGCGGGACGGGCAGATACGCAGTATTTT.

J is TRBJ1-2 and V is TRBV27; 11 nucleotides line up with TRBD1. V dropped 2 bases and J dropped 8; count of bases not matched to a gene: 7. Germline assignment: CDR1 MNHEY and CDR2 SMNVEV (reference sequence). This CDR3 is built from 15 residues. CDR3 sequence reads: CASSLGQGAEGGYTF. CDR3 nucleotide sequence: TGTGCCAGCAGTTTAGGACAGGGGGCGGAGGGAGGCTACACCTTC.

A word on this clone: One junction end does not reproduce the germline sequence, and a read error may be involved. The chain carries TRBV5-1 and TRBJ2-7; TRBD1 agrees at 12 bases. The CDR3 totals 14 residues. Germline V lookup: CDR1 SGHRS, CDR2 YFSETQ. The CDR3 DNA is TGCGCCAGCGGACCCGGGACAGGGGGCTACGAACAGTACTTC. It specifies CASGPGTGGYEQYF.

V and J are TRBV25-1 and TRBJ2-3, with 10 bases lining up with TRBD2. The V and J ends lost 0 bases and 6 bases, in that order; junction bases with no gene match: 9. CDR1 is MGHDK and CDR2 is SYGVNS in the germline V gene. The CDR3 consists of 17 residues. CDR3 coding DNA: TGTGCCAGCAGTGAATATACAGCGGGGGGGGTGCGGGATACGCAGTATTTT. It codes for CASSEYTAGGVRDTQYF.

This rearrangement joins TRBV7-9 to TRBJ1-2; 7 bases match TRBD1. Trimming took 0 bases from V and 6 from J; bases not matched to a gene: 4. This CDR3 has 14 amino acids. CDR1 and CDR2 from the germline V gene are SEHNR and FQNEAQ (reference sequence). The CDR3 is CASSLALTGHGYTF. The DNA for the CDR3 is TGTGCCAGCAGCTTAGCACTGACAGGGCATGGCTACACCTTC.

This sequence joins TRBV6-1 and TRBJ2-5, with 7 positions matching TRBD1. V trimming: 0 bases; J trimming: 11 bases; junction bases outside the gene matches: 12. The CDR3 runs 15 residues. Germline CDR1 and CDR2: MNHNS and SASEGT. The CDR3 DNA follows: TGTGCCAGCAGTGAAGCCCCTTCCACAGGGGAAGAGCAGTACTTC. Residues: CASSEAPSTGEEQYF.

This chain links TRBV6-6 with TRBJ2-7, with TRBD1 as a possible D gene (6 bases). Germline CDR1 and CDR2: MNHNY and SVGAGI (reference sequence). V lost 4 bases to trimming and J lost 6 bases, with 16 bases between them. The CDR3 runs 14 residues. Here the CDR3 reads CASSSGTRNAEQYF. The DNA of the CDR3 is TGTGCCAGCAGTTCCGGGACAAGGAATGCCGAGCAGTACTTC.

CDR3 sequence reads: CASSFRGSQSYEQYF. CDR3 nucleotide sequence: TGTGCCAGCAGTTTCAGAGGGTCTCAATCCTACGAGCAGTACTTC. The V call is TRBV28, the J call TRBJ2-7; D is possibly TRBD2 (5 bases). V lost 3 bases and J lost 1, with 13 bases in between. The CDR3 consists of 15 residues. Germline loops: CDR1 MDHEN, CDR2 SYDVKM. Together with reference TRBV28 and TRBJ2-7, the CDR3 gives the full variable domain: DVKVTQSSRYLVKRTGEKVFLECVQDMDHENMFWYRQDPGLGLRLIYFSYDVKMKEKGDIPEGYSVSREKKERFSLILESASTNQTSMYLCASSFRGSQSYEQYFGPGTRLTVT.

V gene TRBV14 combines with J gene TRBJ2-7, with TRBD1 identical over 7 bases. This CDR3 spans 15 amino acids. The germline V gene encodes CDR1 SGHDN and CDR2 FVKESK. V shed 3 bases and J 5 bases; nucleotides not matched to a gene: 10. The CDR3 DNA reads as TGTGCCAGCAGCCACCTAGAGAGGGGGCTGAACGAGCAGTACTTC. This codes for CASSHLERGLNEQYF.

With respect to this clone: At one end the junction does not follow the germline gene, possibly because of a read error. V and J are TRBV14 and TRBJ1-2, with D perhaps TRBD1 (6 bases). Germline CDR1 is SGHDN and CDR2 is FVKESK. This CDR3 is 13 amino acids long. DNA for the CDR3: TGTGCCAGCAGTCAAGGAGGGGGCTATGGCTACACCTTC. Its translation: CASSQGGGYGYTF. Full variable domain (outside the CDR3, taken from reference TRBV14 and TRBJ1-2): EAGVTQFPSHSVIEKGQTVTLRCDPISGHDNLYWYRRVMGKEIKFLLHFVKESKQDESGMPNNRFLAERTGGTYSTLKVQPAELEDSGVYFCASSQGGGYGYTFGSGTRLTVV.

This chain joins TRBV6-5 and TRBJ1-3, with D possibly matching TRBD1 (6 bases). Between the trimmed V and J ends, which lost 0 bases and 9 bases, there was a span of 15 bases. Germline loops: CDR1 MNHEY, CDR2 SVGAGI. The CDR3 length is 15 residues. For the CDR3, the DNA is TGTGCCAGCAGTTACTCGGACAGCAGACCCAGCACCATATATTTT. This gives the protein CASSYSDSRPSTIYF.

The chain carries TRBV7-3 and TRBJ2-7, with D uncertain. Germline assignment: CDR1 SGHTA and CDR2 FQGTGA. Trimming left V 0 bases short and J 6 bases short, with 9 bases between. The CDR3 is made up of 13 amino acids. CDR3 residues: CASSLTTGFEQYF. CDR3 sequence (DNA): TGTGCCAGCAGCTTAACGACGGGTTTCGAGCAGTACTTC. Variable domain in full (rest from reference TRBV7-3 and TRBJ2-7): GAGVSQTPSNKVTEKGKYVELRCDPISGHTALYWYRQSLGQGPEFLIYFQGTGAADDSGLPNDRFFAVRPEGSVSTLKIQRTERGDSAVYLCASSLTTGFEQYFGPGTRLTVT.